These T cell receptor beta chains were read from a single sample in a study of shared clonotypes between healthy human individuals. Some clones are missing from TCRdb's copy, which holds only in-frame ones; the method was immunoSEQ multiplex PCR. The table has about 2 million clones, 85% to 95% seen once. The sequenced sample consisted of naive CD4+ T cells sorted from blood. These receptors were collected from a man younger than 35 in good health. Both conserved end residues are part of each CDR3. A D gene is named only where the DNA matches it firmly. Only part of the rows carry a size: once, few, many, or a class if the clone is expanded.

CDR3 DNA: TGTGCCAGCAGCCTTCGGACCCTAGAGACTGAAGCTTTCTTT; CDR3 protein: CASSLRTLETEAFF; J gene: TRBJ1-1; D gene: NA; V gene: TRBV7-9; clone size: NA
CDR3 DNA: TGTGCCAGCAGCCGGGACAGGGGTGGCGAGCAGTACTTC; CDR3 protein: CASSRDRGGEQYF; J gene: TRBJ2-7; D gene: TRBD1; V gene: TRBV4-2; clone size: NA
CDR3 DNA: TGTGCCAGCAGCCAAGGAAGCGGGGGGGAGACCCAGTACTTC; CDR3 protein: CASSQGSGGETQYF; J gene: TRBJ2-5; D gene: TRBD2; V gene: TRBV5-8; clone size: NA
CDR3 DNA: TGTGCCAGCAGACTCCGGGACAGGGGTTTCGGGAACACTGAAGCTTTCTTT; CDR3 protein: CASRLRDRGFGNTEAFF; J gene: TRBJ1-1; D gene: TRBD1; V gene: TRBV2; clone size: NA
CDR3 DNA: TGTGCCACCAGCAGAGATCTCTTTCCAGGGAAGGAGACCCAGTACTTC; CDR3 protein: CATSRDLFPGKETQYF; J gene: TRBJ2-5; D gene: NA; V gene: TRBV15; clone size: NA
CDR3 DNA: TGCGCCAGCAGCCCCAACCCGGGGATAATCTACAATGAGCAGTTCTTC; CDR3 protein: CASSPNPGIIYNEQFF; J gene: TRBJ2-1; D gene: NA; V gene: TRBV5-1; clone size: NA
CDR3 DNA: TGCGCCAGCAGCCGGACAGGGGTCGAAGGCACTGAAGCTTTCTTT; CDR3 protein: CASSRTGVEGTEAFF; J gene: TRBJ1-1; D gene: TRBD1; V gene: TRBV5-1; clone size: NA
CDR3 DNA: TGTGCCACCGGGCCAAACACTGAAGCTTTCTTT; CDR3 protein: CATGPNTEAFF; J gene: TRBJ1-1; D gene: NA; V gene: TRBV6-6; clone size: NA
CDR3 DNA: TGTGCCAGCAGTTCCGGGACTACGGACATTCAGTACTTC; CDR3 protein: CASSSGTTDIQYF; J gene: TRBJ2-4; D gene: TRBD2; V gene: TRBV28; clone size: NA
CDR3 DNA: TGTGCCAGAAGCTTAGGACAGGGGGCTCCCAACGAGCAGTACTTC; CDR3 protein: CARSLGQGAPNEQYF; J gene: TRBJ2-7; D gene: NA; V gene: TRBV7-5; clone size: NA
CDR3 DNA: TGTGCCAGCAGCGTAGCAAGGGGAGGGTATGGCTACACCTTC; CDR3 protein: CASSVARGGYGYTF; J gene: TRBJ1-2; D gene: NA; V gene: TRBV9; clone size: few
CDR3 DNA: TGTGCCAGCAGTAGCCCGGGGGAGTCAACTAATGAAAAACTGTTTTTT; CDR3 protein: CASSSPGESTNEKLFF; J gene: TRBJ1-4; D gene: NA; V gene: TRBV28; clone size: NA
CDR3 DNA: TGTGCCAGCAGTGATCTGGACAGGGATGAAGAGACCCAGTACTTC; CDR3 protein: CASSDLDRDEETQYF; J gene: TRBJ2-5; D gene: TRBD1; V gene: TRBV25-1; clone size: NA
CDR3 DNA: TGTGCCAGCAGTTCCCGGGACAGGGTGTACTTC; CDR3 protein: CASSSRDRVYF; J gene: TRBJ2-7; D gene: TRBD1; V gene: TRBV6-5; clone size: NA
CDR3 DNA: TGTGCAGCCGGGGACTACCAGTTGAGGAAGCAGTACTTC; CDR3 protein: CAAGDYQLRKQYF; J gene: TRBJ2-7; D gene: TRBD2; V gene: TRBV11-2; clone size: NA
CDR3 DNA: TGCGCCAGCAGCTTGGAAGGGGGAACGAGCGAGACCCAGTACTTC; CDR3 protein: CASSLEGGTSETQYF; J gene: TRBJ2-5; D gene: NA; V gene: TRBV5-1; clone size: NA
CDR3 DNA: TGTGCCAGCAGTTTATGGGGCAGGGCGGTGACTGAAGCTTTCTTT; CDR3 protein: CASSLWGRAVTEAFF; J gene: TRBJ1-1; D gene: NA; V gene: TRBV27; clone size: NA
CDR3 DNA: TGTGCCAGTACTAGCGGGAGCGGGTACGAGCAGTACTTC; CDR3 protein: CASTSGSGYEQYF; J gene: TRBJ2-7; D gene: TRBD2; V gene: TRBV19; clone size: NA
CDR3 DNA: TGTGCCACCGCGGGAGGGGGACAGCCCCAGCATTTT; CDR3 protein: CATAGGGQPQHF; J gene: TRBJ1-5; D gene: NA; V gene: TRBV6-1; clone size: NA
CDR3 DNA: TGTGCCAGCAGCGTAGAGGGACAGGGGGTGAATGAGCAGTTCTTC; CDR3 protein: CASSVEGQGVNEQFF; J gene: TRBJ2-1; D gene: TRBD1; V gene: TRBV9; clone size: NA
CDR3 DNA: TGTGCCAGCAGCTTCCATCAGGGGACACCGGGCTACACCTTC; CDR3 protein: CASSFHQGTPGYTF; J gene: TRBJ1-2; D gene: NA; V gene: TRBV7-9; clone size: NA
CDR3 DNA: TGTGCCAGCAGTCCTGGACTAGCGGGAAGTGGGTCCTACAATGAGCAGTTCTTC; CDR3 protein: CASSPGLAGSGSYNEQFF; J gene: TRBJ2-1; D gene: TRBD2; V gene: TRBV27; clone size: NA
CDR3 DNA: TGTGCCAGCAGCGTAGGGCTAGCGGGACCCTACGAGCAGTACTTC; CDR3 protein: CASSVGLAGPYEQYF; J gene: TRBJ2-7; D gene: TRBD2; V gene: TRBV9; clone size: few
CDR3 DNA: TGTGCCAGCTCCCGGACTAGCGGAGCGTCCACCGGGGAGCTGTTTTTT; CDR3 protein: CASSRTSGASTGELFF; J gene: TRBJ2-2; D gene: TRBD2; V gene: TRBV18; clone size: NA
CDR3 DNA: TGCGCCAGCGGGGACTTCAATGAGCAGTTCTTC; CDR3 protein: CASGDFNEQFF; J gene: TRBJ2-1; D gene: NA; V gene: TRBV5-1; clone size: NA
CDR3 DNA: TGTGCCAGCAGCTTGGTGGGAGATACGCAGTATTTT; CDR3 protein: CASSLVGDTQYF; J gene: TRBJ2-3; D gene: NA; V gene: TRBV14; clone size: NA
CDR3 DNA: TGTGCCAGCATCCAGACAGGACCAACCGGGGAGCTGTTTTTT; CDR3 protein: CASIQTGPTGELFF; J gene: TRBJ2-2; D gene: NA; V gene: TRBV6-6; clone size: NA
CDR3 DNA: TGTGCCAGCAGCTTTAACGGGATGGCCTACGAGCAGTACTTC; CDR3 protein: CASSFNGMAYEQYF; J gene: TRBJ2-7; D gene: NA; V gene: TRBV11-2; clone size: once
CDR3 DNA: TGTGCCAGTAGCCAAGTGACTAGCGCCTACAATGAGCAGTTCTTC; CDR3 protein: CASSQVTSAYNEQFF; J gene: TRBJ2-1; D gene: TRBD2; V gene: TRBV14; clone size: once
CDR3 DNA: TGTGCCTGGAGCGCAACCCGGACAGGAGGAAATTCACCCCTCCACTTT; CDR3 protein: CAWSATRTGGNSPLHF; J gene: TRBJ1-6; D gene: TRBD1; V gene: TRBV30; clone size: NA
CDR3 DNA: TGCGCCAGCAGCCAAGTGGTGGCCGGGCTGAGCTCCTACAATGAGCAGTTCTTC; CDR3 protein: CASSQVVAGLSSYNEQFF; J gene: TRBJ2-1; D gene: NA; V gene: TRBV4-1; clone size: NA
CDR3 DNA: TGTGCCTGGAGTGTACCGGGTTCCGAGCAGTACTTC; CDR3 protein: CAWSVPGSEQYF; J gene: TRBJ2-7; D gene: NA; V gene: TRBV30; clone size: NA
CDR3 DNA: TGTGCCAGCAGCGTAGGAGACCCAGGGGGCACAGATACGCAGTATTTT; CDR3 protein: CASSVGDPGGTDTQYF; J gene: TRBJ2-3; D gene: NA; V gene: TRBV9; clone size: NA
CDR3 DNA: TGTGCCTGGAGTGCATGGGACAGTCCGTACACTGAAGCTTTCTTT; CDR3 protein: CAWSAWDSPYTEAFF; J gene: TRBJ1-1; D gene: TRBD1; V gene: TRBV30; clone size: NA
CDR3 DNA: TGTGCCAGCTCGCGACAGGGTAACACTGAAGCTTTCTTT; CDR3 protein: CASSRQGNTEAFF; J gene: TRBJ1-1; D gene: TRBD1; V gene: TRBV18; clone size: NA
CDR3 DNA: TGTGCCAGCAGGGAGCTCAGGGTCCACGAGCAGTACTTC; CDR3 protein: CASRELRVHEQYF; J gene: TRBJ2-7; D gene: NA; V gene: TRBV6-1; clone size: NA
CDR3 DNA: TGTGCCAGCTCACCACCAGGGACTAGCAATCAGCCCCAGCATTTT; CDR3 protein: CASSPPGTSNQPQHF; J gene: TRBJ1-5; D gene: NA; V gene: TRBV18; clone size: NA
CDR3 DNA: TGTGCCAGCAGTTACTCGAGACTAGCGAACACCGGGGAGCTGTTTTTT; CDR3 protein: CASSYSRLANTGELFF; J gene: TRBJ2-2; D gene: NA; V gene: TRBV6-5; clone size: NA
CDR3 DNA: TGTGCCAGCAGCCAAGTCCCTAGCGGGGGGATAGAGACCCAGTACTTC; CDR3 protein: CASSQVPSGGIETQYF; J gene: TRBJ2-5; D gene: TRBD2; V gene: TRBV6-6; clone size: NA
CDR3 DNA: TGTGCCATCAGGAACAGCAGCGGTAATGAAAAACTGTTTTTT; CDR3 protein: CAIRNSSGNEKLFF; J gene: TRBJ1-4; D gene: NA; V gene: TRBV10-3; clone size: NA
CDR3 DNA: TGTGCCAGCAGCGAGGAGAGCGGGAGATGGACAGATACGCAGTATTTT; CDR3 protein: CASSEESGRWTDTQYF; J gene: TRBJ2-3; D gene: NA; V gene: TRBV21-1; clone size: once
CDR3 DNA: TGCGCCAGCAAGACGACAGGGGGCGTTGAGACCCAGTACTTC; CDR3 protein: CASKTTGGVETQYF; J gene: TRBJ2-5; D gene: TRBD1; V gene: TRBV5-1; clone size: NA
CDR3 DNA: TGTGCCAGCAGCTTGGGCGCAGGCCCATCAACAAACACCATATATTTT; CDR3 protein: CASSLGAGPSTNTIYF; J gene: TRBJ1-3; D gene: NA; V gene: TRBV5-4; clone size: NA
CDR3 DNA: TGCGCCAGCAGCCAGAGAGCGGGGGGAGGCTCCTACGAGCAGTACTTC; CDR3 protein: CASSQRAGGGSYEQYF; J gene: TRBJ2-7; D gene: TRBD2; V gene: TRBV4-1; clone size: NA
CDR3 DNA: TGTGCCAGCAGCTTTCTAGCGGGAGTATACAATGAGCAGTTCTTC; CDR3 protein: CASSFLAGVYNEQFF; J gene: TRBJ2-1; D gene: TRBD2; V gene: TRBV7-2; clone size: NA